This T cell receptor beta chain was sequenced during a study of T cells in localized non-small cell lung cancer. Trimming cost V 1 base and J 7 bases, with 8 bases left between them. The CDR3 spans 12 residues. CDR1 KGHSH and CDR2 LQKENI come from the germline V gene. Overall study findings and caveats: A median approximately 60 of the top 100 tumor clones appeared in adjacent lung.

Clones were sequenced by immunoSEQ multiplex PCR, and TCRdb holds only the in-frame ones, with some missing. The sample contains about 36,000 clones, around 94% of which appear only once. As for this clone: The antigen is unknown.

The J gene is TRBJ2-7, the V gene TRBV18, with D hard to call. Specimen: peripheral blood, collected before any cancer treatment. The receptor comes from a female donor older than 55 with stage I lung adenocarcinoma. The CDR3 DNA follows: TGTGCCAGCTCACCACAGGGCTGGGAGCAGTACGTC. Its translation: CASSPQGWEQYV.